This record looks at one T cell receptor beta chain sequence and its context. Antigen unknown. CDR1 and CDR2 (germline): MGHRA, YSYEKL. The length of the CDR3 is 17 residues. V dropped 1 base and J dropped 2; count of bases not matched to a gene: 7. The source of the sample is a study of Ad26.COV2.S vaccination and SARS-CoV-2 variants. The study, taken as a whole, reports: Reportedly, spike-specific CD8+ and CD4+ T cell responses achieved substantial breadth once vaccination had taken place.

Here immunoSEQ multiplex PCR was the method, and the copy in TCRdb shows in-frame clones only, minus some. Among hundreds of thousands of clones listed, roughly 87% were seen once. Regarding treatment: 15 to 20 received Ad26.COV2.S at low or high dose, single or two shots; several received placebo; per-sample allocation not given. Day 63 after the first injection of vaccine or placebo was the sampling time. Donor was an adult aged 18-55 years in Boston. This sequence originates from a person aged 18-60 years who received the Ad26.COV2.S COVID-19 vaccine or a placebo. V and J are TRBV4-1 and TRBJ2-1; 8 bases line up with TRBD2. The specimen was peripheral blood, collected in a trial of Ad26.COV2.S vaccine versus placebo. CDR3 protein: CASSQGSRGVPYNEQFF. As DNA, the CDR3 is TGCGCCAGCAGCCAAGGGTCGCGGGGGGTGCCCTACAATGAGCAGTTCTTC.